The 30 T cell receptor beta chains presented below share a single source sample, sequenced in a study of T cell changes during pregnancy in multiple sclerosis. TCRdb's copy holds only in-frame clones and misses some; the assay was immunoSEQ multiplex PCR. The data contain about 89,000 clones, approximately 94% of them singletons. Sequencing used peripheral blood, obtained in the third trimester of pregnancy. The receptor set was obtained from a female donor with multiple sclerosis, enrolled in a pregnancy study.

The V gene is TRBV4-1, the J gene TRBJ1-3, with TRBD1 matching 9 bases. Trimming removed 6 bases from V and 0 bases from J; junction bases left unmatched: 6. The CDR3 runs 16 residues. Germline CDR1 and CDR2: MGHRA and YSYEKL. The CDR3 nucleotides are TGCGCCAGCAGTCCCACGACAGGGGGCTCTGGAAACACCATATATTTT. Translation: CASSPTTGGSGNTIYF.

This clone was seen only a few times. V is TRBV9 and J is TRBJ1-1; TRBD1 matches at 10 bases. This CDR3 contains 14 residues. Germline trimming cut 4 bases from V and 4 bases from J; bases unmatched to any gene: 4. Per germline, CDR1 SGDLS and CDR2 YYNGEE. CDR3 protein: CASSPRTGGTEAFF. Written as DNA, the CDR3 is TGTGCCAGCAGCCCCAGGACAGGGGGCACTGAAGCTTTCTTT.

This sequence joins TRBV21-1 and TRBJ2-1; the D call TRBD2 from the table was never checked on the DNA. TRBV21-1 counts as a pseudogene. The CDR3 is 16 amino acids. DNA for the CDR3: TGTGCCAGCAGCAAAGTACTGCGGGTCCCCTACAATGAGCAGTTCTTC. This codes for CASSKVLRVPYNEQFF.

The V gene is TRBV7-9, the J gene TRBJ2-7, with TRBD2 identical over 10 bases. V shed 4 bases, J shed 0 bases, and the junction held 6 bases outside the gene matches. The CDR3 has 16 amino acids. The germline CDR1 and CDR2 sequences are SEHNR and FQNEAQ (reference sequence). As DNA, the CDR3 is TGTGCCAGCAGCTCCAGGACTAGCGGCCTCTCCTACGAGCAGTACTTC. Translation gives CASSSRTSGLSYEQYF.

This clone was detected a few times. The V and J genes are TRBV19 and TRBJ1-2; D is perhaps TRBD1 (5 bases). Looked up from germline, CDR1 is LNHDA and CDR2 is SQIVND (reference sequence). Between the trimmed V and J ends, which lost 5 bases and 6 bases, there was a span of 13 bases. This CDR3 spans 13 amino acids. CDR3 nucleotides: TGTGCCAGTAGTTTGCCGGGGGACCATGGCTACACCTTC. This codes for CASSLPGDHGYTF.

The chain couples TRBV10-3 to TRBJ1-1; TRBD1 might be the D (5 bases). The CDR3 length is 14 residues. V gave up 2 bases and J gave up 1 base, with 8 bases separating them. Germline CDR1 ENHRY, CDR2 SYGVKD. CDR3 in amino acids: CAISEPDRNTEAFF. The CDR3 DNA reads TGTGCCATCAGTGAGCCAGACAGGAACACTGAAGCTTTCTTT.

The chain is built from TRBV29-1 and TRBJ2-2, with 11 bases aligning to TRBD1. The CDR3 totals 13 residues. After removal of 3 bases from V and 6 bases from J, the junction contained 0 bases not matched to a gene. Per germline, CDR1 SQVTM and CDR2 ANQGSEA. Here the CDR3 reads CSVEDRGPGELFF. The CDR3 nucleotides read TGCAGCGTTGAGGACAGGGGGCCCGGGGAGCTGTTTTTT.

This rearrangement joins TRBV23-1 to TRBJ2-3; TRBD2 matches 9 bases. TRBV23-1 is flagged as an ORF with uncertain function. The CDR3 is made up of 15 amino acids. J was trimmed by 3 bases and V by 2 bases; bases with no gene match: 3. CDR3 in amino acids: CASSQSGLATDTQYF. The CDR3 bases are TGCGCCAGCAGTCAAAGCGGACTAGCGACAGATACGCAGTATTTT.

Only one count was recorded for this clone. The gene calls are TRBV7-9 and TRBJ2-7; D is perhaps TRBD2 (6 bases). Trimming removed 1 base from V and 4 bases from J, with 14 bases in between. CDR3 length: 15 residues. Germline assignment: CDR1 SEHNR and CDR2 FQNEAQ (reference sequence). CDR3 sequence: CASSLGGGAPYEQYF. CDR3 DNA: TGTGCCAGCAGCTTAGGCGGAGGGGCGCCATACGAGCAGTACTTC.

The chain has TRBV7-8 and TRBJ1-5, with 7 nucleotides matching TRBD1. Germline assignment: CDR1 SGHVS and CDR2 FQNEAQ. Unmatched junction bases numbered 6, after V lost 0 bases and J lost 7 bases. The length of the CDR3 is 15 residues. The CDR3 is CASSLAGGAGQPQHF. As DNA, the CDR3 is TGTGCCAGCAGCTTAGCAGGGGGCGCTGGGCAGCCCCAGCATTTT.

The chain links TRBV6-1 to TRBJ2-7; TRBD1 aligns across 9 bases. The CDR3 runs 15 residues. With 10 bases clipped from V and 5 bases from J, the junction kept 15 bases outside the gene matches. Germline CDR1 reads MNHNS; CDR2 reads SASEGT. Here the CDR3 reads CAIMIWTGEVNEQYF. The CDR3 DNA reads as TGTGCCATCATGATATGGACAGGGGAGGTCAACGAGCAGTACTTC.

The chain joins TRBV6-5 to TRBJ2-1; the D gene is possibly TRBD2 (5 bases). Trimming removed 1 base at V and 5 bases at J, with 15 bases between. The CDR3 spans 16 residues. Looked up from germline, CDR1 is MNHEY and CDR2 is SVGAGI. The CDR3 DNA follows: TGTGCCAGCAGTTACTTCGGTGGGAGATTCGACAATGAGCAGTTCTTC. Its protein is CASSYFGGRFDNEQFF.

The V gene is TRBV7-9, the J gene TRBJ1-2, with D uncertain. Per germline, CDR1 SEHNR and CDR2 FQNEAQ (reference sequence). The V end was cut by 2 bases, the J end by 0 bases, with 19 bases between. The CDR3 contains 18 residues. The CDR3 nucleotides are TGTGCCAGCAGCTTAATGATTGCCCGCGACACCCCTAACTATGGCTACACCTTC. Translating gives CASSLMIARDTPNYGYTF. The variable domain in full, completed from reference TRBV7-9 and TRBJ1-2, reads DTGVSQNPRHKITKRGQNVTFRCDPISEHNRLYWYRQTLGQGPEFLTYFQNEAQLEKSRLLSDRFSAERPKGSFSTLEIQRTEQGDSAMYLCASSLMIARDTPNYGYTFGSGTRLTVV.

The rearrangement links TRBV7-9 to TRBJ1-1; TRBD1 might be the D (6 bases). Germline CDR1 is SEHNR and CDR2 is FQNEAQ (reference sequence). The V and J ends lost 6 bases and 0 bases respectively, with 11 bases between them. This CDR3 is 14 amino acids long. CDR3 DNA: TGTGCCAGCAGTCCAGGGGTAATGAACACTGAAGCTTTCTTT. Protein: CASSPGVMNTEAFF.

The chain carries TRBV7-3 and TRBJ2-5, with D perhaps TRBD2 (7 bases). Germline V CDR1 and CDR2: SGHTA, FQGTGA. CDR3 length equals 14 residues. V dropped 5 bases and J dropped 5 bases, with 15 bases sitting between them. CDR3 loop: CASSPHRGGETQYF. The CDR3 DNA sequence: TGTGCCAGCAGCCCCCATAGGGGGGGGGAGACCCAGTACTTC.

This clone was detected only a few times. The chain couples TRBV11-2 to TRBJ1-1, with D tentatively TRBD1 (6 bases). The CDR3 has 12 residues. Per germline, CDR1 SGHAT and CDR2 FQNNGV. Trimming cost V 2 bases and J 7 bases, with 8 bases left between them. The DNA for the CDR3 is TGTGCCAGCAGCTTATCAGGGGATGAAGCTTTCTTT. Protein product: CASSLSGDEAFF.

CDR3: CASSLESGGGETQYF. CDR3 in DNA: TGTGCCAGCAGCTTAGAGTCAGGGGGCGGCGAGACCCAGTACTTC. The chain has TRBV7-7 and TRBJ2-5, with 8 bases lining up with TRBD1. Losses at the gene ends were 1 base for V and 5 bases for J; bases not matched to a gene: 6. Germline V gives CDR1 SSHAT, CDR2 FNYEAQ (reference sequence). CDR3 length: 15 amino acids.

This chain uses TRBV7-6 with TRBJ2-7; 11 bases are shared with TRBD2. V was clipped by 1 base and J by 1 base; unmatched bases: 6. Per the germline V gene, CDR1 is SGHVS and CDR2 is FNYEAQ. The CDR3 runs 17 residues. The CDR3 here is CASSLGSGRASSYEQYF. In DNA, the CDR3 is TGTGCCAGCAGCTTAGGTAGCGGGAGGGCCTCATCCTACGAGCAGTACTTC.

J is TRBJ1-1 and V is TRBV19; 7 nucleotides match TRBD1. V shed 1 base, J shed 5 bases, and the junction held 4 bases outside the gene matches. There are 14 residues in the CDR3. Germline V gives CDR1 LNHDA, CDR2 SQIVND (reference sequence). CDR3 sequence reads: CASSIGQGGTEAFF. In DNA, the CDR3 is TGTGCCAGTAGTATAGGACAGGGTGGGACTGAAGCTTTCTTT.

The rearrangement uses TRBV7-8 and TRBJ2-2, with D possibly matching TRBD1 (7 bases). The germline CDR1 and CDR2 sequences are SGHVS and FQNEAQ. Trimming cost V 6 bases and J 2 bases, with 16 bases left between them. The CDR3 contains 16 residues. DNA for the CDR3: TGTGCCAGCAGGGCCGCGGGACAGATCAACACCGGGGAGCTGTTTTTT. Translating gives CASRAAGQINTGELFF. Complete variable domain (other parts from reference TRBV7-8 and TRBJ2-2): GAGVSQSPRYKVAKRGQDVALRCDPISGHVSLFWYQQALGQGPEFLTYFQNEAQLDKSGLPSDRFFAERPEGSVSTLKIQRTQQEDSAVYLCASRAAGQINTGELFFGEGSRLTVL.

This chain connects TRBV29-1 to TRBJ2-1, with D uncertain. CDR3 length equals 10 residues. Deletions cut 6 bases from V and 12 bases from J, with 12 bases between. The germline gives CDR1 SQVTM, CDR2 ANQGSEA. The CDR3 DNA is TGCAGCGTCCCTACTCACGGGCAGTTCTTC. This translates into CSVPTHGQFF.

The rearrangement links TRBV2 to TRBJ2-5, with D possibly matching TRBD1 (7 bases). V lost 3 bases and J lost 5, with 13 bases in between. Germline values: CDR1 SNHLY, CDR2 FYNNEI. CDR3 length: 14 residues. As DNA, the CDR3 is TGTGCCAGCAGTGATATCGCAGGGGGGGAGACCCAGTACTTC. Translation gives CASSDIAGGETQYF.

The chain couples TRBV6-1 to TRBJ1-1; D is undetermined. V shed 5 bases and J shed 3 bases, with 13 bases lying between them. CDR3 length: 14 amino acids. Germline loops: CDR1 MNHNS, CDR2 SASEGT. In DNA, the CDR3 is TGTGCCAGCAGTAGGGAGACGTCGGACACTGAAGCTTTCTTT. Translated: CASSRETSDTEAFF.

The CDR3 sequence: CASSSAPGGPEAFF. CDR3 nucleotide sequence: TGTGCCAGCAGTTCCGCCCCGGGGGGGCCTGAAGCTTTCTTT. J is TRBJ1-1 and V is TRBV28, with D possibly being TRBD1 (6 bases). The germline V gene encodes CDR1 MDHEN and CDR2 SYDVKM. V gave up 4 bases and J gave up 6 bases, with 15 bases separating them. This CDR3 spans 14 amino acids.

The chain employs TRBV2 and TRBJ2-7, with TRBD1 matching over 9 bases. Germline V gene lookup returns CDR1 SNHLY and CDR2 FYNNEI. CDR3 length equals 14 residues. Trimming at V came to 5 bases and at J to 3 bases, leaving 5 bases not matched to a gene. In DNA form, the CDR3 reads TGTGCCAGCAGTAAGGACAGGGGAATCTACGAGCAGTACTTC. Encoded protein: CASSKDRGIYEQYF.

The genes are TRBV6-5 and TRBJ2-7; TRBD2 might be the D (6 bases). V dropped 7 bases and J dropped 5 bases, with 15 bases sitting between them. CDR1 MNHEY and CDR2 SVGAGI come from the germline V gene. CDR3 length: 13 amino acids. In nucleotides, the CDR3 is TGTGCCAGCACCCCCGGAACTAGCAACGAGCAGTACTTC. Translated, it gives CASTPGTSNEQYF.

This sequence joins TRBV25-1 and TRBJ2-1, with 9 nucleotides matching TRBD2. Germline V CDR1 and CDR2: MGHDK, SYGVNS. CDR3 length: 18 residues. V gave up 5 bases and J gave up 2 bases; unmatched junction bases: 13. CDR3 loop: CASSPSGEAGGPYNEQFF. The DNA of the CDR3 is TGTGCCAGCAGTCCCAGTGGGGAGGCGGGGGGGCCCTACAATGAGCAGTTCTTC.

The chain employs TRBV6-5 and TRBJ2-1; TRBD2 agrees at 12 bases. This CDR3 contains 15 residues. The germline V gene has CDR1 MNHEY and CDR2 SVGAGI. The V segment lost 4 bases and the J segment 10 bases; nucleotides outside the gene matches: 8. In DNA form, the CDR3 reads TGTGCCAGCAGTTCTAACGGACTAGCGGGAAACGAGCAGTTCTTC. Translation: CASSSNGLAGNEQFF.

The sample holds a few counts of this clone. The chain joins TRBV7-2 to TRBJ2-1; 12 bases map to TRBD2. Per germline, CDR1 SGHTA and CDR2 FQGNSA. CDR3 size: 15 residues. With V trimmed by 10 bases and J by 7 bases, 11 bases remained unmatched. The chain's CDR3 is CAIPASSGRGNEQFF. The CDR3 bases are TGTGCCATCCCGGCGTCTAGCGGGAGGGGAAATGAGCAGTTCTTC.

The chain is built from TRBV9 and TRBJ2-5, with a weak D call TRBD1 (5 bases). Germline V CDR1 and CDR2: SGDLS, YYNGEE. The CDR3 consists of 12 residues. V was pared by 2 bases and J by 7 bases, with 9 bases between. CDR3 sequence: CASSVGQGTQYF. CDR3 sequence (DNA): TGTGCCAGCAGCGTGGGGCAGGGGACCCAGTACTTC.